This T cell receptor (beta chain) was found in a study of cytomegalovirus exposure and HLA in healthy donors. The CDR3 has 13 residues. Germline lookup yields CDR1 MNHEY and CDR2 SVGAGI. The V end lost 6 bases, the J end lost 4 bases, and 10 bases lay between the germline ends. PCR was performed using 60 Vbeta and 13 Jbeta primers. TCRdb's copy holds only in-frame clones and misses some; the assay was immunoSEQ multiplex PCR. The data contain approximately 150,000 clones, roughly 85% of them singletons. Specimen: PBMCs. The chain links TRBV6-5 to TRBJ1-5; D may be TRBD1 (5 bases). The sequence was obtained from a man younger than 35 in good health and CMV-seropositive. For the CDR3, the DNA is TGTGCCAGCAGCCCCGGGACTAATCAGCCCCAGCATTTT. This gives the protein CASSPGTNQPQHF.